The T cell receptor beta chain under discussion was sequenced for a study of neurological immune-mediated disorders. About this clonotype: No antigen is known for it. Likely a read error: the CDR3 ends without its conserved phenylalanine or tryptophan.

Overall study findings and caveats: When the repertoires were sorted by phylogenetic grouping, those of 18 of 34 multiple sclerosis patients ended up in one related-CDR3 cluster, a possible signature. Expanded clones shared no CDR3 amino acid sequences across subjects, suggesting private repertoires in all groups. Multiple sclerosis was found to have the least TCR clonal expansion, below healthy controls, and HTLV-1-associated myelopathy the most.

The CDR3 length is 15 residues. CDR1 and CDR2 from the germline V gene are MNHNY and SVGAGI (reference sequence). Losses at the gene ends were 2 bases for V and 5 bases for J; bases not matched to a gene: 4. With 10-nucleotide random UMIs, 5'RACE was used to make the cDNA. TCRdb re-derived calls from the 5' RACE reads in MiXCR, one entry per CDR3 protein. The sample lists over 60,000 distinct CDR3 sequences, less than 5.5% seen once, with around 2.2% in the top ten. The chain uses TRBV6-6 and TRBJ2-4, with 9 bases aligning to TRBD2. The source material was PBMCs. The sequence came from a young woman with multiple sclerosis. The DNA of the CDR3 is TGTGCCAGCAGTTACATGGCTAGCGGGGAAAACATTCAGTACGTC. Translated: CASSYMASGENIQYV.